This T cell receptor (beta chain) appears in the sequencing data of a study of cytomegalovirus exposure and HLA in healthy donors. PCR primers comprised 60 Vbeta and 13 Jbeta primers. Using immunoSEQ multiplex PCR, the repertoire was profiled, and TCRdb retains in-frame clones only, with some absent. The sample holds roughly 170,000 clones, approximately 80% seen once. V dropped 8 bases and J dropped 5 bases, with 24 bases sitting between them. Germline values: CDR1 MGHDK, CDR2 SYGVNS. The CDR3 contains 16 residues. Sequenced input: PBMCs. The receptor was derived from a boy younger than 18 in good health and CMV-seronegative. The V gene is TRBV25-1, the J gene TRBJ2-5, with a weak D call TRBD1 (6 bases). Here the CDR3 reads CASRSPSTGIGETQYF. The CDR3, as DNA: TGTGCCAGCCGATCACCGTCCACAGGGATAGGGGAGACCCAGTACTTC.